This TCR delta chain was documented in a study of Vδ1+ human thymocytes. General study points: Highly polyclonal TRG and TRD repertoires with Gaussian CDR3 length distributions appeared in thymus.

In its sample, this clone was seen a few times. Its antigen remains unknown. The length of the CDR3 is 21 residues. CDR1 is TSWWSYY, CDR2 QGS, per germline. V was clipped by 4 bases and J by 0 bases; unmatched bases: 19. The template was reverse-transcribed extracted RNA. CDR3 amplicons came from multiplex PCR with pooled V-gene forward and constant-region reverse primers. TCRdb re-identified clones in the multiplex PCR reads via CATT. The sample contains some 55,000 delta-chain clones, about 15% of which appear only once. The chain joins TRDV1 to TRDJ1, with TRDD3 matching over 11 bases. This clonotype was obtained from a boy younger than two who had congenital heart surgery. The specimen sequenced was Vdelta1+ gamma-delta thymocytes from the thymus. Subset: FACS-sorted CD3+ TCRalphabeta- TCRVdelta1+ TCRVdelta2- thymocytes. The CDR3 DNA is TGTGCTCTTGGGGCAGTTCCGTTTGGGGGATACGCAACCTTGTACACCGATAAACTCATCTTT. This codes for CALGAVPFGGYATLYTDKLIF.